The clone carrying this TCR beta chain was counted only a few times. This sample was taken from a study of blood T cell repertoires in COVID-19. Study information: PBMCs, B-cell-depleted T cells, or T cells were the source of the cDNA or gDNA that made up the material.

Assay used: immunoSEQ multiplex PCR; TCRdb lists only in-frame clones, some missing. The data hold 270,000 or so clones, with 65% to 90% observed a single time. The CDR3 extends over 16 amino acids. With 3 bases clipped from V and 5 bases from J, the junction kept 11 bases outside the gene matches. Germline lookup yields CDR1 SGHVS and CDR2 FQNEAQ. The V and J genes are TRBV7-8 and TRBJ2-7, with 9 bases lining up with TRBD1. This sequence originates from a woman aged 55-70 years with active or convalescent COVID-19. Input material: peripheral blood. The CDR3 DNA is TGTGCCAGCAGCTTCCTTTCATTGGACAGGGGACACGAGCAGTACTTC. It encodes CASSFLSLDRGHEQYF. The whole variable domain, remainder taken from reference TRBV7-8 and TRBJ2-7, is GAGVSQSPRYKVAKRGQDVALRCDPISGHVSLFWYQQALGQGPEFLTYFQNEAQLDKSGLPSDRFFAERPEGSVSTLKIQRTQQEDSAVYLCASSFLSLDRGHEQYFGPGTRLTVT.